Listed here are 32 T cell receptor beta chains from one sample, sequenced in a study of blood T cell repertoires in COVID-19. The table came from immunoSEQ multiplex PCR; TCRdb's copy has only in-frame clones and leaves some out. This table has over 25,000 clones, approximately 88% appearing once. The sequenced material came from peripheral blood. The receptor set was obtained from a man between 65 and 85 years old with active COVID-19.

CDR3 amino acids: CASSSTGYGYTF. The CDR3 DNA sequence: TGTGCCAGCAGCTCAACAGGGTATGGCTACACCTTC. The V and J genes are TRBV5-6 and TRBJ1-2, with D possibly TRBD1 on 6 matching bases. Trimming pared 3 bases from V and 5 bases from J, leaving 8 bases between. CDR1 is SGHDT, CDR2 YYEEEE, per germline. The CDR3 loop spans 12 amino acids.

V usage is TRBV7-2 and J usage is TRBJ1-3; 10 bases are shared with TRBD1. The CDR3 length is 13 residues. Germline V gene lookup returns CDR1 SGHTA and CDR2 FQGNSA. Germline trimming cut 5 bases from V and 7 bases from J; bases unmatched to any gene: 2. As DNA, the CDR3 is TGTGCCAGCAGCCCGGGACAGGGGAACACCATATATTTT. Amino acid sequence: CASSPGQGNTIYF.

The chain joins TRBV2 to TRBJ2-5; 8 bases align to TRBD1. This CDR3 region has 15 residues. Germline lookup yields CDR1 SNHLY and CDR2 FYNNEI. The J segment lost 5 bases and the V segment lost 4 bases, leaving 9 bases of the junction unmatched. The CDR3 reads CASSGSQGAHETQYF. CDR3 nucleotides: TGTGCCAGCAGTGGTAGCCAGGGGGCGCATGAGACCCAGTACTTC.

The chain joins TRBV30 to TRBJ1-1; D perhaps matches TRBD1 (6 bases). V lost 2 bases and J lost 11, with 18 bases in between. CDR1 is GTSNPN, CDR2 SVGIG, per germline (reference sequence). CDR3 length: 13 amino acids. The chain's CDR3 is CAWSSFGQMDAFF. The CDR3 DNA follows: TGTGCCTGGAGTTCTTTTGGACAGATGGATGCTTTCTTT.

The chain combines TRBV18 with TRBJ1-5, with D hard to call. This CDR3 comprises 14 residues. CDR1 and CDR2 (germline): KGHSH, LQKENI. Trimming removed 6 bases at V and 3 bases at J, with 12 bases between. The CDR3 loop is CASSETLDNQPQHF. CDR3 DNA sequence: TGTGCCAGCTCCGAGACACTAGACAATCAGCCCCAGCATTTT. Using reference TRBV18 and TRBJ1-5 for the parts outside the CDR3, the full variable domain is NAGVMQNPRHLVRRRGQEARLRCSPMKGHSHVYWYRQLPEEGLKFMVYLQKENIIDESGMPKERFSAEFPKEGPSILRIQQVVRGDSAAYFCASSETLDNQPQHFGDGTRLSIL.

The rearrangement joins TRBV11-2 to TRBJ1-1; D unclear. V lost 1 base to trimming and J lost 1 base, with 7 bases between them. Germline CDR1 reads SGHAT; CDR2 reads FQNNGV. CDR3 length: 14 amino acids. Here the CDR3 DNA reads TGTGCCAGCAGCTTAGCTCCGGGGAACACTGAAGCTTTCTTT. This translates into CASSLAPGNTEAFF. The full variable domain, in which reference TRBV11-2 and TRBJ1-1 provide the parts outside the CDR3, is EAGVAQSPRYKIIEKRQSVAFWCNPISGHATLYWYQQILGQGPKLLIQFQNNGVVDDSQLPKDRFSAERLKGVDSTLKIQPAKLEDSAVYLCASSLAPGNTEAFFGQGTRLTVV.

This clone occurred once. The chain links TRBV10-2 to TRBJ1-6, with 7 bases that match TRBD1. The CDR3 contains 15 residues. CDR1 is WSHSY and CDR2 is SAAADI in the germline V gene. V was pared by 6 bases and J by 3 bases, with 5 bases of the junction left unmatched. The CDR3 sequence: CASSPGTVYNSPLHF. As DNA, the CDR3 is TGCGCCAGCAGCCCCGGGACAGTCTATAATTCACCCCTCCACTTT.

This clone was seen once. The chain links TRBV10-3 to TRBJ1-1; D is possibly TRBD1 (6 bases). From germline, CDR1 is ENHRY and CDR2 SYGVKD. The length of the CDR3 is 14 residues. V lost 2 bases and J lost 6, with 13 bases in between. The CDR3 bases are TGTGCCATCAGTGAGATTGGGGGGGGCTCTGAAGCTTTCTTT. It is translated as CAISEIGGGSEAFF.

The chain carries TRBV4-3 and TRBJ2-1, with D perhaps matching TRBD1 (6 bases). This CDR3 spans 15 amino acids. Germline CDR1 LGHNA, CDR2 YSLEER. The V and J ends lost 1 base and 7 bases respectively, with 14 bases between them. CDR3 residues: CASSQAPGVGNEQFF. The CDR3 DNA sequence: TGCGCCAGCAGCCAAGCCCCAGGGGTGGGGAATGAGCAGTTCTTC.

The gene calls are TRBV5-4 and TRBJ1-4; no reliable D call. The CDR3 spans 11 residues. The germline V gene encodes CDR1 SGHNT and CDR2 YYREEE (reference sequence). V lost 2 bases, J lost 10 bases, and 6 bases lay in between. This CDR3 is CASSFEGKLFF. CDR3 bases: TGTGCCAGCAGCTTCGAGGGAAAACTGTTTTTT.

This chain uses TRBV10-1 with TRBJ2-5, with D possibly TRBD2 on 6 matching bases. This CDR3 spans 16 amino acids. Germline CDR1 and CDR2: WNHNN and SYGVQD (reference sequence). V was pared by 0 bases and J by 3 bases, with 14 bases between. CDR3 in amino acids: CASSESGGVGEETQYF. CDR3 DNA: TGCGCCAGCAGTGAGTCGGGGGGAGTCGGAGAAGAGACCCAGTACTTC.

V is TRBV5-1 and J is TRBJ1-1; TRBD1 is a possible D gene (5 bases). Trimming left V 7 bases short and J 3 bases short, with 16 bases between. Germline CDR1 and CDR2: SGHRS and YFSETQ. The CDR3 runs 14 residues. The CDR3 coding sequence is TGCGCCAGCGGCTCGGGATGGGGGGACACTGAAGCTTTCTTT. Encoded protein: CASGSGWGDTEAFF.

The gene calls are TRBV3-1 (or the pseudogene TRBV3-2) and TRBJ2-7; D may be TRBD1 (6 bases). Trimming took 4 bases from V and 2 from J, leaving 12 bases between them. Germline values: CDR1 LGHDT, CDR2 YNNKEL (reference sequence). CDR3 length: 14 residues. The CDR3 loop is CASSPRTATYEQYF. DNA of the CDR3: TGTGCCAGCAGCCCTCGGACAGCGACCTACGAGCAGTACTTC.

The chain has TRBV6-1 and TRBJ1-1; maybe TRBD1 (6 bases). The V end lost 1 base, the J end lost 6 bases, and 15 bases lay between the germline ends. This CDR3 has 15 amino acids. Germline values: CDR1 MNHNS, CDR2 SASEGT. The CDR3 bases are TGTGCCAGCAGTGAAGGCTTTGCAGGGGCCCCTGAAGCTTTCTTT. Its protein is CASSEGFAGAPEAFF.

V is TRBV28 and J is TRBJ2-3, with 8 bases that match TRBD2. Germline V CDR1 and CDR2: MDHEN, SYDVKM. The CDR3 covers 16 residues. V shed 7 bases, J shed 3 bases, and the junction held 12 bases outside the gene matches. DNA of the CDR3: TGTGCCAGCACTCACGGAGCGGGAGTTTCGACAGATACGCAGTATTTT. The encoded protein is CASTHGAGVSTDTQYF. Filled out from reference TRBV28 and TRBJ2-3, the complete variable domain reads DVKVTQSSRYLVKRTGEKVFLECVQDMDHENMFWYRQDPGLGLRLIYFSYDVKMKEKGDIPEGYSVSREKKERFSLILESASTNQTSMYLCASTHGAGVSTDTQYFGPGTRLTVL.

The chain employs TRBV4-3 and TRBJ2-1; D remains ambiguous. With 4 bases removed from V and 7 bases from J, the gap between germline ends came to 5 bases. From germline, CDR1 is LGHNA and CDR2 YSLEER. CDR3 length equals 11 residues. DNA of the CDR3: TGCGCCAGCAGCCGAGCAAATGAGCAGTTCTTC. Its translation: CASSRANEQFF.

This chain connects TRBV18 to TRBJ2-5; the D gene is possibly TRBD2 (5 bases). Trimming shortened V by 4 bases and J by 5 bases, and 11 bases separated the two germline ends. This CDR3 spans 13 amino acids. The V gene's germline CDR1 is KGHSH and CDR2 LQKENI. The CDR3 protein is CASSLARAETQYF. CDR3 DNA: TGTGCCAGCTCACTAGCGCGGGCGGAGACCCAGTACTTC.

In nucleotides, the CDR3 is TGTGCCAGCAGCTTAGCCGATCTTAGTTTCGATACGCAGTATTTT. Translation gives CASSLADLSFDTQYF. The V and J genes are TRBV7-2 and TRBJ2-3; no clear D gene. Germline values: CDR1 SGHTA, CDR2 FQGNSA. The CDR3 sequence is 15 residues long. V lost 0 bases and J lost 6, with 13 bases in between.

This chain connects TRBV30 to TRBJ1-1; D is possibly TRBD1 (5 bases). The CDR3 runs to 13 residues. V shed 2 bases and J shed 3 bases, with 10 bases lying between them. The germline gives CDR1 GTSNPN, CDR2 SVGIG (reference sequence). The CDR3 nucleotides read TGTGCCTGGAGTCCAGGGCCCGACACTGAAGCTTTCTTT. It specifies CAWSPGPDTEAFF.

The chain couples TRBV5-1 to TRBJ2-2; 7 bases fit TRBD2. V shed 2 bases and J 5 bases; nucleotides not matched to a gene: 9. The germline CDR1 and CDR2 sequences are SGHRS and YFSETQ. The CDR3 consists of 16 residues. The chain's CDR3 is CASSFGEASGTGELFF. The CDR3 DNA is TGCGCCAGCAGCTTTGGGGAGGCTAGCGGTACCGGGGAGCTGTTTTTT. Using reference TRBV5-1 and TRBJ2-2 for the parts outside the CDR3, the full variable domain is KAGVTQTPRYLIKTRGQQVTLSCSPISGHRSVSWYQQTPGQGLQFLFEYFSETQRNKGNFPGRFSGRQFSNSRSEMNVSTLELGDSALYLCASSFGEASGTGELFFGEGSRLTVL.

The rearrangement uses TRBV5-1 and TRBJ2-2, with D tentatively TRBD2 (6 bases). Germline V gene lookup returns CDR1 SGHRS and CDR2 YFSETQ. V was cut by 2 bases and J by 1 base, with 12 bases left in between. The CDR3 is 16 amino acids. CDR3 sequence (DNA): TGCGCCAGCAGCTTTCGCCTAGCGAGGAACACCGGGGAGCTGTTTTTT. This gives the protein CASSFRLARNTGELFF.

This rearrangement joins TRBV7-6 to TRBJ1-1, with a possible D match to TRBD1 (5 bases). Germline CDR1 and CDR2: SGHVS and FNYEAQ. Deletions cut 1 base from V and 0 bases from J, with 6 bases between. The CDR3 is made up of 14 amino acids. The CDR3 spells CASSLGTMNTEAFF. CDR3 nucleotide sequence: TGTGCCAGCAGCTTAGGGACAATGAACACTGAAGCTTTCTTT.

The gene calls are TRBV5-1 and TRBJ1-6, with 9 positions matching TRBD1. There are 15 residues in the CDR3. Germline-derived CDR1 and CDR2 are SGHRS and YFSETQ. V lost 4 bases, J lost 8 bases, and 7 bases stayed unmatched. CDR3 nucleotides: TGCGCCAGCAGCCCGACAGGGGGGTCGTATTCACCCCTCCACTTT. It encodes CASSPTGGSYSPLHF.

V and J are TRBV19 and TRBJ1-6, with 8 positions matching TRBD1. Germline loops: CDR1 LNHDA, CDR2 SQIVND (reference sequence). Trimming cost V 1 base and J 10 bases; bases outside gene matches: 9. CDR3 length equals 16 residues. CDR3 DNA: TGTGCCAGTAGTATAGCCGGACAGGGCGTTGTGTCACCCCTCCACTTT. Translating it yields CASSIAGQGVVSPLHF.

The chain couples TRBV5-1 to TRBJ2-7, with TRBD2 matching 7 bases. Germline CDR1 and CDR2: SGHRS and YFSETQ. The V gene end was trimmed by 4 bases and the J gene end by 0 bases; junction bases not matched to a gene: 10. The CDR3 totals 16 residues. The CDR3 sequence is CASSPGGGRLSYEQYF. The CDR3 DNA reads as TGCGCCAGCAGCCCGGGGGGAGGGCGACTCTCCTACGAGCAGTACTTC.

The chain joins TRBV6-5 to TRBJ1-2; D is uncertain. The CDR3 runs to 13 residues. Trimming removed 7 bases from V and 2 bases from J, with 11 bases in between. The germline V gene encodes CDR1 MNHEY and CDR2 SVGAGI. The CDR3 bases are TGTGCCAGCAAATACAGAGCCAACTATGGCTACACCTTC. Amino acid sequence: CASKYRANYGYTF.

This chain uses TRBV15 with TRBJ2-3; 7 bases fit TRBD1. The CDR3 extends over 13 amino acids. Germline assignment: CDR1 LNHNV and CDR2 YYDKDF (reference sequence). Trimming cost V 3 bases and J 3 bases; bases outside gene matches: 0. The CDR3 DNA sequence: TGTGCCACCAGCAGGGGACAGACAGATACGCAGTATTTT. This encodes CATSRGQTDTQYF.

This clone was picked up one time. The CDR3, as DNA: TGTGCCAGTAGCCAACCTGGCGGGCGTGATACGCAGTATTTT. This translates into CASSQPGGRDTQYF. This rearrangement joins TRBV19 to TRBJ2-3; TRBD2 is a possible D gene (5 bases). From germline, CDR1 is LNHDA and CDR2 SQIVND (reference sequence). Between the trimmed V and J ends, which lost 6 bases and 6 bases, there was a span of 16 bases. The CDR3 is 14 residues long.

The gene calls are TRBV30 and TRBJ2-5, with TRBD2 identical over 9 bases. The J segment lost 7 bases and the V segment lost 0 bases, leaving 9 bases of the junction unmatched. There are 15 residues in the CDR3. Germline loops: CDR1 GTSNPN, CDR2 SVGIG (reference sequence). CDR3 sequence reads: CAWSVIAGVIGTQYF. The CDR3 DNA is TGTGCCTGGAGTGTAATAGCGGGAGTCATAGGGACCCAGTACTTC.

V and J are TRBV30 and TRBJ1-2; 8 nucleotides match TRBD1. After removal of 3 bases from V and 1 base from J, the junction contained 13 bases not matched to a gene. Germline V gives CDR1 GTSNPN, CDR2 SVGIG (reference sequence). This CDR3 comprises 17 residues. The CDR3 sequence is CAWRLGPGGAGNYGYTF. The CDR3 bases are TGTGCCTGGAGATTAGGGCCAGGGGGCGCTGGTAACTATGGCTACACCTTC.

The CDR3: CASSLVRNTEAFF. CDR3 nucleotides: TGTGCCAGCAGCTTAGTCAGGAACACTGAAGCTTTCTTT. This chain connects TRBV5-5 to TRBJ1-1; D gene uncertain. Trimming stripped 2 bases from V and 1 base from J, with 6 bases between. The V gene's germline CDR1 is SGHKS and CDR2 YYEKEE (reference sequence). There are 13 residues in the CDR3.

This rearrangement joins TRBV3-1 (or the pseudogene TRBV3-2) to TRBJ2-5; 14 bases are shared with TRBD2. Per germline, CDR1 LGHDT and CDR2 YNNKEL (reference sequence). J gave up 4 bases and V 6 bases, and 10 bases lay outside the gene matches. CDR3 length: 17 residues. CDR3 residues: CASRAGTSGRWGETQYF. As DNA, the CDR3 is TGTGCCAGCAGAGCCGGGACTAGCGGGAGATGGGGAGAGACCCAGTACTTC.